The 29 T cell receptor beta chains below were found in one sample sequenced in a study of glioma-infiltrating T cells after dendritic cell vaccination. TCRdb's table, derived via immunoSEQ multiplex PCR, lists solely in-frame clones and lacks some. The repertoire holds roughly 98,000 clones, with approximately 84% as singletons. Sequencing was performed on blood, taken before dendritic cell vaccination. The receptors derive from a human donor with glioblastoma.

V gene TRBV29-1 combines with J gene TRBJ2-7, with 12 nucleotides matching TRBD1. The CDR3 contains 19 residues. Germline-derived CDR1 and CDR2 are SQVTM and ANQGSEA. With V trimmed by 7 bases and J by 2 bases, 21 bases remained unmatched. The CDR3 is CSGDQLPGQGAPSPYEQYF. CDR3 bases: TGCAGCGGCGACCAACTACCGGGACAGGGGGCTCCATCTCCCTACGAGCAGTACTTC.

The chain combines TRBV28 with TRBJ2-1; 9 bases agree with TRBD1. V dropped 3 bases and J dropped 4; count of bases not matched to a gene: 10. Looked up from germline, CDR1 is MDHEN and CDR2 is SYDVKM. This CDR3 region has 17 residues. This CDR3 reads CASSLGQGWNKYNEQFF. As DNA, the CDR3 is TGTGCCAGCAGTTTGGGACAGGGATGGAACAAGTACAATGAGCAGTTCTTC.

The rearrangement joins TRBV4-3 to TRBJ2-1, with TRBD2 identical over 7 bases. This CDR3 spans 15 amino acids. V dropped 4 bases and J dropped 6; count of bases not matched to a gene: 9. Germline V lookup: CDR1 LGHNA, CDR2 YSLEER. In nucleotides, the CDR3 is TGCGCCAGCAGCCCGACTAGCTTTGTGGGCAATGAGCAGTTCTTC. It codes for CASSPTSFVGNEQFF.

The chain has TRBV6-1 and TRBJ2-5; D perhaps matches TRBD1 (6 bases). This CDR3 is 13 amino acids long. Germline V lookup: CDR1 MNHNS, CDR2 SASEGT. V lost 7 bases and J lost 2, with 11 bases in between. The CDR3 bases are TGTGCCAGCAATGGGGACATACAAGAGACCCAGTACTTC. Translated, it gives CASNGDIQETQYF.

The chain has TRBV27 and TRBJ2-5, with TRBD2 matching 9 bases. This CDR3 comprises 17 residues. The V gene end was trimmed by 2 bases and the J gene end by 4 bases; junction bases not matched to a gene: 11. Germline V gives CDR1 MNHEY, CDR2 SMNVEV (reference sequence). CDR3 bases: TGTGCCAGCAGTTTAGCGCCTAGCGGGACGCCTATAGAGACCCAGTACTTC. Its translation is CASSLAPSGTPIETQYF.

This chain connects TRBV4-1 to TRBJ2-1; D remains ambiguous. CDR1 MGHRA and CDR2 YSYEKL come from the germline V gene. The ends were cut back, 4 bases at V and 0 bases at J, with 10 bases in the middle. CDR3 length: 15 residues. CDR3 in amino acids: CASSPESRSYNEQFF. Here the CDR3 DNA reads TGCGCCAGCAGCCCCGAGTCACGCTCCTACAATGAGCAGTTCTTC.

The chain's CDR3 is CASSATGAFIRDRQETQYF. The CDR3, as DNA: TGTGCCAGCAGTGCAACAGGGGCTTTTATTAGAGACCGCCAAGAGACCCAGTACTTC. The chain has TRBV6-8 and TRBJ2-5; the match to TRBD1 covers 7 bases. CDR3 length: 19 amino acids. Trimming removed 5 bases from V and 1 base from J; junction bases left unmatched: 19. Germline lookup yields CDR1 MNHGY and CDR2 SAAAGT.

The chain couples TRBV27 to TRBJ2-3; 9 bases agree with TRBD1. This CDR3 spans 15 amino acids. CDR1 is MNHEY, CDR2 SMNVEV, per germline (reference sequence). J gave up 6 bases and V 3 bases, and 7 bases lay outside the gene matches. DNA of the CDR3: TGTGCCAGCAGTTTCCCGGGACAGGGAGGGGATACGCAGTATTTT. It specifies CASSFPGQGGDTQYF.

This clone was seen a few times. This chain links TRBV5-4 with TRBJ2-3, with 8 bases aligning to TRBD2. Looked up from germline, CDR1 is SGHNT and CDR2 is YYREEE (reference sequence). CDR3 length equals 15 residues. Trimming took 3 bases from V and 9 from J; bases not matched to a gene: 12. CDR3 bases: TGTGCCAGCAGCTCTCCGGGACTAGGCCCAGGGACGCAGTATTTT. Translated, it gives CASSSPGLGPGTQYF. Drawing the rest from reference TRBV5-4 and TRBJ2-3, the complete variable domain is ETGVTQSPTHLIKTRGQQVTLRCSSQSGHNTVSWYQQALGQGPQFIFQYYREEENGRGNFPPRFSGLQFPNYSSELNVNALELDDSALYLCASSSPGLGPGTQYFGPGTRLTVL.

This chain connects TRBV7-2 to TRBJ2-7; 8 bases are a match to TRBD2. Germline-derived CDR1 and CDR2 are SGHTA and FQGNSA. With V trimmed by 5 bases and J by 4 bases, 7 bases remained unmatched. This CDR3 has 14 amino acids. The DNA for the CDR3 is TGTGCCAGCAGCCCCGGAACTAGCGGTTACGAGCAGTACTTC. This translates into CASSPGTSGYEQYF.

This clone was detected only once. The rearrangement links TRBV7-2 to TRBJ2-7; D is perhaps TRBD2 (6 bases). Germline V gene sequence: CDR1 SGHTA, CDR2 FQGNSA. The CDR3 loop spans 14 amino acids. V gave up 2 bases and J gave up 3 bases, with 11 bases separating them. As DNA, the CDR3 is TGTGCCAGCAGCTTACTCGGGAGTAGCTACGAGCAGTACTTC. It is translated as CASSLLGSSYEQYF.

Of note for this clone: The same CDR3 also results from other DNA sequences found in this sample. In nucleotides, the CDR3 is TGTGCCAGCAGCGTAGGAGGCAGCCTCCAAGAGACCCAGTACTTC. Its protein is CASSVGGSLQETQYF. The chain uses TRBV9 and TRBJ2-5; D remains ambiguous. This CDR3 has 15 amino acids. With 0 bases removed from V and 1 base from J, the gap between germline ends came to 10 bases. CDR1 is SGDLS and CDR2 is YYNGEE in the germline V gene.

The V call is TRBV15, the J call TRBJ1-3; 8 nucleotides line up with TRBD1. V was pared by 6 bases and J by 0 bases, with 4 bases of the junction left unmatched. Germline CDR1 LNHNV, CDR2 YYDKDF (reference sequence). This CDR3 spans 15 amino acids. The CDR3 spells CATRITGGSGNTIYF. The CDR3 DNA is TGTGCCACCAGGATTACAGGGGGCTCTGGAAACACCATATATTTT.

The chain carries TRBV14 and TRBJ2-5; 8 bases line up with TRBD2. Germline V gene sequence: CDR1 SGHDN, CDR2 FVKESK. The CDR3 is 14 amino acids. J gave up 4 bases and V 3 bases, and 4 bases lay outside the gene matches. The DNA for the CDR3 is TGTGCCAGCAGCCACGGGGGGGCCAGAGAGACCCAGTACTTC. It encodes CASSHGGARETQYF.

This chain uses TRBV5-4 with TRBJ2-7; the D gene is possibly TRBD1 (5 bases). The CDR3 covers 13 residues. CDR1 and CDR2 (germline): SGHNT, YYREEE (reference sequence). Trimming left V 5 bases short and J 0 bases short, with 9 bases between. The CDR3 region is CASRTQGSYEQYF. The CDR3 bases are TGTGCCAGCAGAACCCAGGGCTCCTACGAGCAGTACTTC. The full variable domain, in which reference TRBV5-4 and TRBJ2-7 provide the parts outside the CDR3, is ETGVTQSPTHLIKTRGQQVTLRCSSQSGHNTVSWYQQALGQGPQFIFQYYREEENGRGNFPPRFSGLQFPNYSSELNVNALELDDSALYLCASRTQGSYEQYFGPGTRLTVT.

The chain uses TRBV25-1 and TRBJ1-6; the match to TRBD1 covers 10 bases. Per the germline V gene, CDR1 is MGHDK and CDR2 is SYGVNS. This CDR3 is 16 amino acids long. The V segment lost 6 bases and the J segment 8 bases; nucleotides outside the gene matches: 10. CDR3 loop: CASSPTGQGVYSPLHF. As DNA, the CDR3 is TGTGCCAGCAGCCCAACCGGACAGGGGGTATATTCACCCCTCCACTTT. The whole variable domain, filled in from reference TRBV25-1 and TRBJ1-6, reads EADIYQTPRYLVIGTGKKITLECSQTMGHDKMYWYQQDPGMELHLIHYSYGVNSTEKGDLSSESTVSRIRTEHFPLTLESARPSHTSQYLCASSPTGQGVYSPLHFGNGTRLTVT.

The chain combines TRBV7-7 with TRBJ2-3, with D possibly being TRBD2 (5 bases). The germline CDR1 and CDR2 sequences are SSHAT and FNYEAQ (reference sequence). Deletions cut 5 bases from V and 2 bases from J, with 8 bases between. The CDR3 sequence is 13 residues long. CDR3 coding DNA: TGTGCCAGCAGCCGGGGTAACACAGATACGCAGTATTTT. Translating gives CASSRGNTDTQYF. The entire variable domain, with the rest obtained from reference TRBV7-7 and TRBJ2-3, is as follows: GAGVSQSPRYKVTKRGQDVTLRCDPISSHATLYWYQQALGQGPEFLTYFNYEAQPDKSGLPSDRFSAERPEGSISTLTIQRTEQRDSAMYRCASSRGNTDTQYFGPGTRLTVL.

This chain joins TRBV4-1 and TRBJ2-3; no clear D gene. The germline V gene has CDR1 MGHRA and CDR2 YSYEKL. The length of the CDR3 is 13 residues. The V gene lost 4 bases and the J gene lost 4 bases, with 9 bases spanning the gap. The CDR3 protein is CASSPLKPDTQYF. Written as DNA, the CDR3 is TGCGCCAGCAGCCCTCTAAAACCAGATACGCAGTATTTT.

This chain uses TRBV19 with TRBJ1-6, with D possibly being TRBD1 (5 bases). CDR1 and CDR2 from the germline V gene are LNHDA and SQIVND (reference sequence). The CDR3 spans 14 residues. Trimming removed 6 bases from V and 11 bases from J, with 17 bases in between. In nucleotides, the CDR3 is TGTGCCAGTAGGACAGTACGCGGGGGGGCACCCCTCCACTTT. Amino acids: CASRTVRGGAPLHF. Variable domain in full (rest from reference TRBV19 and TRBJ1-6): DGGITQSPKYLFRKEGQNVTLSCEQNLNHDAMYWYRQDPGQGLRLIYYSQIVNDFQKGDIAEGYSVSREKKESFPLTVTSAQKNPTAFYLCASRTVRGGAPLHFGNGTRLTVT.

This chain connects TRBV6-5 to TRBJ2-7; 10 positions match TRBD1. The CDR3 has 15 amino acids. The trim removed 6 bases at V and 0 bases at J, leaving 5 bases unmatched. Germline-derived CDR1 and CDR2 are MNHEY and SVGAGI. In DNA form, the CDR3 reads TGTGCCAGCAGGTCGGGACAGGGGAGCTCCTACGAGCAGTACTTC. Protein: CASRSGQGSSYEQYF.

This chain uses TRBV4-1 with TRBJ1-5; 7 bases align to TRBD1. CDR3 size: 15 residues. V was clipped by 0 bases and J by 10 bases; unmatched bases: 9. CDR1 MGHRA and CDR2 YSYEKL come from the germline V gene. In nucleotides, the CDR3 is TGCGCCAGCAGCCAAGACGAGGACAGGAGAAAACCCCAGCATTTT. Protein sequence: CASSQDEDRRKPQHF.

The V gene is TRBV19, the J gene TRBJ1-5, with 7 nucleotides matching TRBD1. The junction had 5 bases not matched to a gene; V was cut back by 3 bases and J by 0 bases. The CDR3 totals 16 residues. Germline CDR1 LNHDA, CDR2 SQIVND (reference sequence). DNA for the CDR3: TGTGCCAGTAGTATCCGGACAGGCAATAGCAATCAGCCCCAGCATTTT. Protein sequence: CASSIRTGNSNQPQHF.

In its sample, this clone was seen once. The chain links TRBV19 to TRBJ2-7; 7 bases fit TRBD2. The length of the CDR3 is 14 residues. The V gene's germline CDR1 is LNHDA and CDR2 SQIVND (reference sequence). J lost 5 bases, V lost 1 base, and 5 bases had no gene match. The CDR3 DNA sequence: TGTGCCAGTAGTATAGGGGCGGGAGAGGACGAGCAGTACTTC. This encodes CASSIGAGEDEQYF. Full variable domain (missing parts from reference TRBV19 and TRBJ2-7): DGGITQSPKYLFRKEGQNVTLSCEQNLNHDAMYWYRQDPGQGLRLIYYSQIVNDFQKGDIAEGYSVSREKKESFPLTVTSAQKNPTAFYLCASSIGAGEDEQYFGPGTRLTVT.

This chain uses TRBV9 with TRBJ1-1; no firm D call. The germline gives CDR1 SGDLS, CDR2 YYNGEE. This CDR3 contains 15 residues. The V and J ends lost 0 bases and 1 base respectively, with 10 bases between them. This CDR3 reads CASSVGRGWNTEAFF. The CDR3 nucleotides read TGTGCCAGCAGCGTAGGGCGCGGTTGGAACACTGAAGCTTTCTTT.

The rearrangement uses TRBV4-1 and TRBJ2-7, with D tentatively TRBD1 (6 bases). CDR3 size: 15 residues. V was trimmed by 0 bases and J by 0 bases, leaving 9 bases between them. Germline V lookup: CDR1 MGHRA, CDR2 YSYEKL. The CDR3 spells CASSQEPGHSYEQYF. CDR3 sequence (DNA): TGCGCCAGCAGCCAAGAGCCGGGACACTCCTACGAGCAGTACTTC.

The V and J genes are TRBV19 and TRBJ2-5, with D uncertain. The V end lost 5 bases, the J end lost 2 bases, and 9 bases lay between the germline ends. The CDR3 is 13 residues long. Germline V gives CDR1 LNHDA, CDR2 SQIVND (reference sequence). The CDR3 loop reads CASSSSRQETQYF. Written as DNA, the CDR3 is TGTGCCAGTAGTTCCTCCAGGCAAGAGACCCAGTACTTC.

The chain links TRBV9 to TRBJ1-3; perhaps TRBD1 as D (6 bases). The germline V gene has CDR1 SGDLS and CDR2 YYNGEE. Trimming shortened V by 0 bases and J by 1 base, and 17 bases separated the two germline ends. CDR3 length: 18 amino acids. For the CDR3, the DNA is TGTGCCAGCAGCGTAGATCGGGTTGGGCAGGGGTCTGGAAACACCATATATTTT. Protein product: CASSVDRVGQGSGNTIYF.

The chain recombines TRBV29-1 with TRBJ2-1, with D possibly TRBD1 on 5 matching bases. In germline, CDR1 is SQVTM, CDR2 ANQGSEA. This CDR3 contains 14 residues. Trimming pared 3 bases from V and 8 bases from J, leaving 17 bases between. The chain's CDR3 is CSVDKGIGDHEQFF. In nucleotides, the CDR3 is TGCAGCGTTGATAAAGGAATAGGGGATCATGAGCAGTTCTTC.

The J gene is TRBJ1-1, the V gene TRBV5-4; the match to TRBD1 covers 11 bases. Trimming cost V 4 bases and J 0 bases; bases outside gene matches: 8. Germline V CDR1 and CDR2: SGHNT, YYREEE (reference sequence). The CDR3 extends over 17 amino acids. In DNA, the CDR3 is TGTGCCAGCAGCAAGGGACAGGGGGTAGGAGTGAACACTGAAGCTTTCTTT. As protein: CASSKGQGVGVNTEAFF.